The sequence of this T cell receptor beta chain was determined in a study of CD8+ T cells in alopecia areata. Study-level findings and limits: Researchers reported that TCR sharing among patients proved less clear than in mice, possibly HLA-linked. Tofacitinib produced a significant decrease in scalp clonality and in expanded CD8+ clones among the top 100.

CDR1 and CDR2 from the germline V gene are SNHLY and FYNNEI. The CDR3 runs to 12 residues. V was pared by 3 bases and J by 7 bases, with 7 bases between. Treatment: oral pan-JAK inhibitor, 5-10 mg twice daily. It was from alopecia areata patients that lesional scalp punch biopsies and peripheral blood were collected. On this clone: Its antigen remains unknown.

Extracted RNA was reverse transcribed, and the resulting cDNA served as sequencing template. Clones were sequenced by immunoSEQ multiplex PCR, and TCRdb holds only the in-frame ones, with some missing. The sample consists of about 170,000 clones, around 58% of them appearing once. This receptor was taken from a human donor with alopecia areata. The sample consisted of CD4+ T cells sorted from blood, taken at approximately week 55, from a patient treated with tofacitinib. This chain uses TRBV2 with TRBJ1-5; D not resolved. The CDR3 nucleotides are TGTGCCAGCAGTGATGAGGCGCAGCCCCAGCATTTT. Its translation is CASSDEAQPQHF.